These 10 T cell receptor beta chains were all obtained from the same sample, sequenced in a study of CXCR3-negative and CXCR3-positive naive CD8 T cells. The antigens of these receptors remain unknown. General study results and limits: TRB CDR3s were more hydrophobic in CXCR3-positive than in CXCR3-negative naive cells.

Via 5' RACE with UMI labels, TRB cDNA libraries were prepared. TCRdb re-analyzed the 5' RACE reads; it lists each CDR3 protein once, without DNA. The sample yields tens of thousands of distinct CDR3 sequences, of which the top ten take up approximately 0.53%. The sample comprised naive CXCR3+ CD8+ T cells from blood. Regarding subset: CD45RO-CCR7+CD27+CD95- naive CD8+ T cells expressing CXCR3 (TNR3+). These receptors all stem from a human donor in good health. Some clones in this sample may be carry-over from other donors' samples.

The chain is built from TRBV6-2 or TRBV6-3 and TRBJ2-7; the TCRdb call, TRBD1, lacks DNA for checking. Per germline, CDR1 MNHEY and CDR2 SVGEGT. CDR3 size: 14 residues. The CDR3 region is CASSYTPGRGEQYF.

The chain uses TRBV25-1 and TRBJ2-7; without DNA, the TCRdb call of TRBD1 cannot be checked. Germline CDR1 and CDR2: MGHDK and SYGVNS. The CDR3 loop spans 14 amino acids. The CDR3 loop reads CASSEGGANDEQYF.

This rearrangement joins TRBV27 to TRBJ2-1; absent DNA, TCRdb's TRBD1 call cannot be checked. The CDR3 length is 14 residues. Per the germline V gene, CDR1 is MNHEY and CDR2 is SMNVEV (reference sequence). The CDR3 is CASSLIPPTVLQFF.

This chain joins TRBV15 and TRBJ2-7; the D gene TCRdb calls, TRBD2, cannot be checked with no DNA. CDR1 and CDR2 from the germline V gene are LNHNV and YYDKDF (reference sequence). CDR3 length: 16 amino acids. The CDR3 protein is CATSSSTVPDTYEQYF. The full variable domain, with the rest looked up from reference TRBV15 and TRBJ2-7, is DAMVIQNPRYQVTQFGKPVTLSCSQTLNHNVMYWYQQKSSQAPKLLFHYYDKDFNNEADTPDNFQSRRPNTSFCFLDIRSPGLGDTAMYLCATSSSTVPDTYEQYFGPGTRLTVT.

The chain combines TRBV6-6 with TRBJ2-5; the TCRdb call, TRBD2, lacks DNA for checking. Germline V gene data show CDR1 as MNHNY and CDR2 as SVGAGI (reference sequence). This CDR3 is 14 amino acids long. The CDR3 reads CASIGPGGKETQYF.

This chain joins TRBV6-2 or TRBV6-3 and TRBJ2-7; checking the TCRdb D call of TRBD2 is not possible without DNA. This CDR3 has 15 amino acids. Germline V gene data show CDR1 as MNHEY and CDR2 as SVGEGT. CDR3 in amino acids: CASSPGLAGAYEQYF.

The genes are TRBV7-2 and TRBJ2-1; TCRdb's assignment of TRBD2 cannot be checked, as there is no DNA. Germline-derived CDR1 and CDR2 are SGHTA and FQGNSA. The CDR3 runs 19 residues. The chain's CDR3 is CASSLGWTSGGFSYNEQFF.

The V gene is TRBV29-1, the J gene TRBJ2-3. CDR3 length: 13 amino acids. CDR1 and CDR2 from the germline V gene are SQVTM and ANQGSEA. CDR3 sequence: CSVEGWQERTQYF.

The chain carries TRBV25-1 and TRBJ2-7; TCRdb calls TRBD2, which cannot be checked without DNA. Germline CDR1 reads MGHDK; CDR2 reads SYGVNS. The CDR3 is 15 amino acids. Here the CDR3 reads CASSGPSRSSYEQYF.

CDR3: CASSLAGAREQYF. V and J are TRBV27 and TRBJ2-7; TCRdb reports TRBD1, a call that lacks DNA to check it against. The germline V gene encodes CDR1 MNHEY and CDR2 SMNVEV (reference sequence). CDR3 length: 13 residues.